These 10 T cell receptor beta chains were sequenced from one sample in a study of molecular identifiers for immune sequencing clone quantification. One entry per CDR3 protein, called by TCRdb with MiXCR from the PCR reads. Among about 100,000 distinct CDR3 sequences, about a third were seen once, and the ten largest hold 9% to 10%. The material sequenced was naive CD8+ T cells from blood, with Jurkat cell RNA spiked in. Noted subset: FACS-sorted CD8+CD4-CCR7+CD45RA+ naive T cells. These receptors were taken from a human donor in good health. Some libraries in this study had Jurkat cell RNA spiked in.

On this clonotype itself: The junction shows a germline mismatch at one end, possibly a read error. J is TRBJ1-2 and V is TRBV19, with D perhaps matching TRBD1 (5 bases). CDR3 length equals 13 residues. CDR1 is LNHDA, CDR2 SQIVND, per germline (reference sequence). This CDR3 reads CASRIVGGSGYTF. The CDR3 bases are TGTGCCAGTAGAATAGTCGGGGGAAGTGGCTACACCTTC.

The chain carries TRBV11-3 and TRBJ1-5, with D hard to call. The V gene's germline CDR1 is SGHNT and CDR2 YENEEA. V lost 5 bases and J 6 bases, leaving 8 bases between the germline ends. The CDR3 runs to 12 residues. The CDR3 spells CASSSRTQPQHF. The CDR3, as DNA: TGTGCCAGCAGCAGTCGAACTCAGCCCCAGCATTTT. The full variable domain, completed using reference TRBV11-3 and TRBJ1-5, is EAGVVQSPRYKIIEKKQPVAFWCNPISGHNTLYWYLQNLGQGPELLIRYENEEAVDDSQLPKDRFSAERLKGVDSTLKIQPAELGDSAVYLCASSSRTQPQHFGDGTRLSIL.

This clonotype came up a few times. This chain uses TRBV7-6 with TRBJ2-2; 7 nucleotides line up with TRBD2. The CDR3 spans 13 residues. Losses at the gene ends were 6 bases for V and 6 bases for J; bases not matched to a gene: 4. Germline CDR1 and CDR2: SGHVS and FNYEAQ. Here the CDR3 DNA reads TGTGCCAGCAGGACGGGGGGTGCCGGGGAGCTGTTTTTT. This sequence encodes CASRTGGAGELFF.

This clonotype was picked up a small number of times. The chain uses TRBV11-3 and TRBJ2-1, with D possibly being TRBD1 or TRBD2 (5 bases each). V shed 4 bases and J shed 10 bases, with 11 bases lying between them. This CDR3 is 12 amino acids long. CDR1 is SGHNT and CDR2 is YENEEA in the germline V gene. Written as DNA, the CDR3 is TGTGCCAGCAGCTCTGGGGACCCCGAGCAGTTCTTC. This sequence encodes CASSSGDPEQFF.

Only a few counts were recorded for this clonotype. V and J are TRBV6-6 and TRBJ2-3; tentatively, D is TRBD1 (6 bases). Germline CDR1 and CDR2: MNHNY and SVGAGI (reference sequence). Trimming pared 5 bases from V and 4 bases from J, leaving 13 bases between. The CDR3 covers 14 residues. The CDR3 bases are TGTGCCAGCAGTCCCAGGGGTCTATCAGATACGCAGTATTTT. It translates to CASSPRGLSDTQYF.

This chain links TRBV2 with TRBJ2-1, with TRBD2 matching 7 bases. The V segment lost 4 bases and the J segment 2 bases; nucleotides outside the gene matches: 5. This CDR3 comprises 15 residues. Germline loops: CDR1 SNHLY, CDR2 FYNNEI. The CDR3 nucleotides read TGTGCCAGCAGTGTGGGCGGGAGCCCCTACAATGAGCAGTTCTTC. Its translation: CASSVGGSPYNEQFF.

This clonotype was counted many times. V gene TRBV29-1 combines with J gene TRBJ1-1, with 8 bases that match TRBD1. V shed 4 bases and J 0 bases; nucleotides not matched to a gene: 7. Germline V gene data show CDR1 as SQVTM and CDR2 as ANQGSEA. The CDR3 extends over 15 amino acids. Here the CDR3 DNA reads TGCAGCGTTGGGGGGGGGACAGGTATGAACACTGAAGCTTTCTTT. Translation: CSVGGGTGMNTEAFF.

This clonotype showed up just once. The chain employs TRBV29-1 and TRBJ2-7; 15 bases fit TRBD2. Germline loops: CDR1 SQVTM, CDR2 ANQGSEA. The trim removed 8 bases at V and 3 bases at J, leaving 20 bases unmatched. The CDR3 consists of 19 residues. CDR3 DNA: TGCAGCATTATTCCCCCCGGGGGGACTAGCGGGGGGAGCTACTACGAGCAGTACTTC. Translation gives CSIIPPGGTSGGSYYEQYF.

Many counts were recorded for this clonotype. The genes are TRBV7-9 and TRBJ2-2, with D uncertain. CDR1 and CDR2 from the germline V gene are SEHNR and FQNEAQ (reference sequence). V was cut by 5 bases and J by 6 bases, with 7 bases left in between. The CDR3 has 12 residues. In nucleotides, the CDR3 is TGTGCCAGCAGCAGGTCCGCCGGGGAGCTGTTTTTT. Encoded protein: CASSRSAGELFF. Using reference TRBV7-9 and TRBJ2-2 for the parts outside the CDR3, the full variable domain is DTGVSQNPRHKITKRGQNVTFRCDPISEHNRLYWYRQTLGQGPEFLTYFQNEAQLEKSRLLSDRFSAERPKGSFSTLEIQRTEQGDSAMYLCASSRSAGELFFGEGSRLTVL.

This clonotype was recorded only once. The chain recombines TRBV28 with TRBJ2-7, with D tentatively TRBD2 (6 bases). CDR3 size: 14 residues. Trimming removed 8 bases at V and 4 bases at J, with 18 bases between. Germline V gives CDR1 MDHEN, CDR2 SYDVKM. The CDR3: CASGGKASPYEQYF. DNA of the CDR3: TGTGCCAGCGGGGGGAAGGCTAGCCCTTACGAGCAGTACTTC.